This T cell receptor (beta chain) was profiled in a study of shared clonotypes between healthy human individuals. Measured with immunoSEQ multiplex PCR; TCRdb has only the in-frame clones, and not every one. Among about 510,000 clones listed, less than 96% were seen once. The CDR3 covers 18 residues. Germline CDR1 is MNHEY and CDR2 is SMNVEV (reference sequence). V shed 1 base and J shed 0 bases, with 13 bases lying between them. The sequence was obtained from a woman aged 30 to 39 in good health. The source material was naive CD4+ T cells sorted from blood. Indicated subset: CD45RA+ positively selected. The chain uses TRBV27 and TRBJ1-6; D is ambiguous. CDR3 coding DNA: TGTGCCAGCAGTTTATTGGTGGGTGGGAGCTCCTATAATTCACCCCTCCACTTT. As protein: CASSLLVGGSSYNSPLHF.